The 20 T cell receptor beta chains below come from one sample, sequenced in a study of T cell responses to AZD1222 COVID-19 vaccine. TCRdb keeps only in-frame clones here, not all; method: immunoSEQ multiplex PCR. The table shows around 140,000 clones, with over 90% occurring only once. The input for sequencing was peripheral blood, taken on day 0 of AZD1222 vaccination. Source of these receptors: an adult in good health.

V usage is TRBV19 and J usage is TRBJ1-2; no reliable D call. Germline CDR1 reads LNHDA; CDR2 reads SQIVND (reference sequence). The CDR3 contains 17 residues. V dropped 1 base and J dropped 6 bases, with 21 bases sitting between them. CDR3 nucleotide sequence: TGTGCCAGTAGTATAGGGTCAGTAGCGGTACTTTCACATGGCTACACCTTC. Translating gives CASSIGSVAVLSHGYTF.

V usage is TRBV30 and J usage is TRBJ1-4; weak D call: TRBD1 (6 bases). The CDR3 length is 14 residues. Trimming took 2 bases from V and 4 from J, leaving 11 bases between them. The V gene's germline CDR1 is GTSNPN and CDR2 SVGIG (reference sequence). The CDR3 bases are TGTGCCTGGAGTCAGGGGACCCTTAATGAAAAACTGTTTTTT. Its translation is CAWSQGTLNEKLFF.

This chain joins TRBV5-6 and TRBJ1-2, with D uncertain. The CDR3 runs to 14 residues. Germline V gene data show CDR1 as SGHDT and CDR2 as YYEEEE. V was pared by 1 base and J by 2 bases, with 9 bases between. Here the CDR3 DNA reads TGTGCCAGCAGCTTGACGAGGAGAAACTATGGCTACACCTTC. It yields the protein CASSLTRRNYGYTF.

This chain links TRBV7-8 with TRBJ2-7; 7 bases line up with TRBD2. The CDR3 is 15 residues long. V lost 6 bases to trimming and J lost 2 bases; unmatched junction nucleotides: 10. The germline V gene has CDR1 SGHVS and CDR2 FQNEAQ. In DNA form, the CDR3 reads TGTGCCAGCAGGTCGAACGGACTAGTCACCTACGAGCAGTACTTC. Translation: CASRSNGLVTYEQYF.

This chain links TRBV19 with TRBJ2-1, with 8 bases aligning to TRBD2. J lost 5 bases, V lost 5 bases, and 11 bases had no gene match. CDR3 length equals 16 residues. From germline, CDR1 is LNHDA and CDR2 SQIVND (reference sequence). DNA for the CDR3: TGTGCCAGTAGTCGACTAGCGACCGGGGACAACAATGAGCAGTTCTTC. Translated: CASSRLATGDNNEQFF.

The V gene is TRBV5-1, the J gene TRBJ2-5, with D possibly TRBD2 on 5 matching bases. V was pared by 7 bases and J by 6 bases, with 19 bases between. Germline V gene data show CDR1 as SGHRS and CDR2 as YFSETQ. The CDR3 runs to 14 residues. CDR3 in amino acids: CASSLSTGSQTQYF. The CDR3 nucleotides read TGCGCCAGCTCCCTGAGCACGGGGAGTCAGACCCAGTACTTC.

V and J are TRBV9 and TRBJ2-7; TRBD1 is a possible D gene (5 bases). This CDR3 comprises 14 residues. Germline values: CDR1 SGDLS, CDR2 YYNGEE. V was shortened by 5 bases and J by 6 bases, with 18 bases between the two germline ends. The CDR3 DNA reads TGTGCCAGCAGGAGTAAAGGGGAAGGAAGCGAGCAGTACTTC. This gives the protein CASRSKGEGSEQYF.

The rearrangement links TRBV19 to TRBJ1-2; no clear D gene. This CDR3 region has 13 residues. Looked up from germline, CDR1 is LNHDA and CDR2 is SQIVND (reference sequence). V lost 2 bases and J 8 bases, leaving 12 bases between the germline ends. The CDR3: CASSIRAGGGYTF. CDR3 DNA: TGTGCCAGTAGTATACGAGCAGGCGGAGGCTACACCTTC.

The chain employs TRBV2 and TRBJ2-2; 16 bases line up with TRBD2. CDR3 length: 17 amino acids. V trimming: 7 bases; J trimming: 4 bases; junction bases outside the gene matches: 6. CDR1 and CDR2 from the germline V gene are SNHLY and FYNNEI. The CDR3 DNA sequence: TGTGCCAGCACCTCCGGGACTAGCGGGAGGGGCACCGGGGAGCTGTTTTTT. Translated: CASTSGTSGRGTGELFF.

This chain joins TRBV7-9 and TRBJ2-1; D may be TRBD2 (6 bases). The CDR3 sequence is 18 residues long. The V gene lost 1 base and the J gene lost 5 bases, with 21 bases spanning the gap. Germline V gene sequence: CDR1 SEHNR, CDR2 FQNEAQ (reference sequence). CDR3: CASSLGTSPLLTDNEQFF. CDR3 DNA: TGTGCCAGCAGCTTAGGCACTAGCCCTCTCCTAACCGACAATGAGCAGTTCTTC.

The chain recombines TRBV28 with TRBJ1-6; D gene uncertain. Germline-derived CDR1 and CDR2 are MDHEN and SYDVKM. The V and J ends lost 6 bases and 10 bases respectively, with 13 bases between them. CDR3 length equals 13 residues. CDR3 residues: CASRVGVLSPLHF. As DNA, the CDR3 is TGTGCCAGCAGGGTAGGAGTATTATCACCCCTCCACTTT.

The chain joins TRBV7-9 to TRBJ2-1; D remains ambiguous. CDR1 and CDR2 (germline): SEHNR, FQNEAQ (reference sequence). The CDR3 spans 13 residues. V was cut by 2 bases and J by 6 bases, with 8 bases left in between. In nucleotides, the CDR3 is TGTGCCAGCAGCTTACGCGACGCCAATGAGCAGTTCTTC. This sequence encodes CASSLRDANEQFF.

The genes are TRBV27 and TRBJ2-3; D could derive from TRBD1 or TRBD2 (5 bases each). V shed 6 bases and J shed 4 bases, with 14 bases lying between them. Germline V gives CDR1 MNHEY, CDR2 SMNVEV (reference sequence). The CDR3 has 14 residues. The CDR3 here is CASRDGDPADTQYF. The CDR3 nucleotides are TGTGCCAGCAGGGACGGGGACCCAGCAGATACGCAGTATTTT.

The chain couples TRBV19 to TRBJ2-7; 8 nucleotides align to TRBD1. V lost 2 bases and J lost 6; bases outside the gene matches: 6. This CDR3 is 14 amino acids long. In germline, CDR1 is LNHDA, CDR2 SQIVND (reference sequence). In nucleotides, the CDR3 is TGTGCCAGTAGTATAACAGGGGGAAGTGGCGAGCAGTACTTC. Translated: CASSITGGSGEQYF.

J is TRBJ1-5 and V is TRBV7-2, with a possible D match to TRBD1 (5 bases). Germline V gene data show CDR1 as SGHTA and CDR2 as FQGNSA. The CDR3 sequence is 15 residues long. V was clipped by 0 bases and J by 4 bases, with 10 bases between them. The CDR3 loop is CASSLAGTGNQPQHF. The DNA for the CDR3 is TGTGCCAGCAGCTTAGCCGGGACGGGGAATCAGCCCCAGCATTTT.

The J gene is TRBJ2-6, the V gene TRBV5-1; D gene uncertain. Trimming took off 4 bases at V and 4 bases at J, with 15 bases between the two ends. CDR1 and CDR2 (germline): SGHRS, YFSETQ. This CDR3 has 16 amino acids. The CDR3 DNA reads as TGCGCCAGCAGCCTCATAAGCTTCTCCGGGGCCAACGTCCTGACTTTC. Its protein product is CASSLISFSGANVLTF.

The chain joins TRBV11-2 to TRBJ2-5; 10 bases map to TRBD2. CDR1 is SGHAT, CDR2 FQNNGV, per germline. This CDR3 contains 16 residues. V dropped 4 bases and J dropped 5; count of bases not matched to a gene: 10. This CDR3 reads CASSSSGRAGGETQYF. In nucleotides, the CDR3 is TGTGCCAGCAGCTCGAGCGGGAGGGCCGGGGGCGAGACCCAGTACTTC.

V usage is TRBV3-1 (or the pseudogene TRBV3-2) and J usage is TRBJ2-7; no reliable D call. This CDR3 is built from 14 residues. CDR1 and CDR2 (germline): LGHDT, YNNKEL (reference sequence). Trimming cost V 3 bases and J 7 bases, with 16 bases left between them. The CDR3: CASSQVPGWGEQYF. CDR3 in DNA: TGTGCCAGCAGCCAGGTCCCGGGTTGGGGAGAGCAGTACTTC.

The V gene is TRBV3-1 (or the pseudogene TRBV3-2), the J gene TRBJ2-2, with D hard to call. The germline CDR1 and CDR2 sequences are LGHDT and YNNKEL (reference sequence). The V and J ends lost 2 bases and 1 base respectively, with 5 bases between them. There are 14 residues in the CDR3. In DNA form, the CDR3 reads TGTGCCAGCAGCCAAATTAGGAACACCGGGGAGCTGTTTTTT. Its translation: CASSQIRNTGELFF.

This clone was observed a handful of times. The V gene is TRBV28, the J gene TRBJ1-2, with unresolved D. This CDR3 spans 14 amino acids. Germline V lookup: CDR1 MDHEN, CDR2 SYDVKM. The germline V and J ends were trimmed by 2 bases and 3 bases, with 10 bases remaining between them. As DNA, the CDR3 is TGTGCCAGCAGTTTAAGTAGGTCCCACTATGGCTACACCTTC. Translating gives CASSLSRSHYGYTF.